These T cell receptor beta chains were read from a single sample in a study of CD4 T cells in relation to SARS-CoV-2 and coronaviruses. Only in-frame clones appear in the TCRdb table, and some are missing; sequencing was by immunoSEQ multiplex PCR. The profile shows tens of thousands of clones, just over 75% of them singletons. These receptors lack a known antigen. Source material: memory CD4+ T cells from PBMCs, cultured in vitro. Source of these receptors: an adult with COVID-19. Each CDR3 is given with its conserved first and last residue. Fields, in order: V gene, clone size, D gene, J gene, CDR3 DNA, CDR3 protein. D genes are given only for firm matches. The size field is filled for only some rows; it gives once, few, many or a size class.

V gene: TRBV18
clone size: NA
D gene: NA
J gene: TRBJ1-1
CDR3 DNA: TGTGCCAGCTCAGAGGGGATGAACACTGAAGCTTTCTTT
CDR3 protein: CASSEGMNTEAFF

V gene: TRBV7-2
clone size: few
D gene: NA
J gene: TRBJ2-7
CDR3 DNA: TGTGCCAGCAGCATAGCTAGCGACTACGAGCAGTACTTC
CDR3 protein: CASSIASDYEQYF

V gene: TRBV19
clone size: NA
D gene: TRBD1
J gene: TRBJ2-2
CDR3 DNA: TGTGCCAGTAGTATCGGACAGGCAACCGGGGAGCTGTTTTTT
CDR3 protein: CASSIGQATGELFF

V gene: TRBV19
clone size: NA
D gene: NA
J gene: TRBJ1-1
CDR3 DNA: TGTGCCAGTAGTCGCGGGCGTCGGGACACTGAAGCTTTCTTT
CDR3 protein: CASSRGRRDTEAFF

V gene: TRBV7-2
clone size: NA
D gene: NA
J gene: TRBJ2-4
CDR3 DNA: TGTGCCAGCAGCTCCGAACTAACCCTAGCCAAAAACATTCAGTACTTC
CDR3 protein: CASSSELTLAKNIQYF

V gene: TRBV6-6
clone size: NA
D gene: NA
J gene: TRBJ1-1
CDR3 DNA: TGTGCCAGCACCTTACTCGAAGGGGTAAACACTGAAGCTTTCTTT
CDR3 protein: CASTLLEGVNTEAFF

V gene: TRBV12-3/TRBV12-4
clone size: NA
D gene: NA
J gene: TRBJ1-6
CDR3 DNA: TGTGCCAGCAGTTTACAATATAATTCACCCCTCCACTTT
CDR3 protein: CASSLQYNSPLHF

V gene: TRBV18
clone size: NA
D gene: NA
J gene: TRBJ1-3
CDR3 DNA: TGTGCCAGCTCGGAGGGAAATAGCGCTGGAAACACCATATATTTT
CDR3 protein: CASSEGNSAGNTIYF

V gene: TRBV3-1/TRBV3-2
clone size: NA
D gene: TRBD2
J gene: TRBJ2-2
CDR3 DNA: TGTGCCAGCAGCCCCCCGAGGGCTAGCGGGAGGATTGCCGGGGAGCTGTTTTTT
CDR3 protein: CASSPPRASGRIAGELFF

V gene: TRBV12-3/TRBV12-4
clone size: NA
D gene: NA
J gene: TRBJ1-6
CDR3 DNA: TGTGCCAGCAGTCGATATAATTCACCCCTCCACTTT
CDR3 protein: CASSRYNSPLHF

V gene: TRBV6-2/TRBV6-3
clone size: NA
D gene: TRBD2
J gene: TRBJ2-3
CDR3 DNA: TGTGCCAGCAGTTACACTAGCGGGAGCACAGATACGCAGTATTTT
CDR3 protein: CASSYTSGSTDTQYF

V gene: TRBV19
clone size: NA
D gene: NA
J gene: TRBJ2-1
CDR3 DNA: TGTGCCAGTAGTATTAGACGGTACAATGAGCAGTTCTTC
CDR3 protein: CASSIRRYNEQFF

V gene: TRBV5-4
clone size: once
D gene: TRBD2
J gene: TRBJ2-1
CDR3 DNA: TGTGCCAGCAGCTTTGGGACTAGCGGCTCCAATGAGCAGTTCTTC
CDR3 protein: CASSFGTSGSNEQFF

V gene: TRBV7-9
clone size: NA
D gene: TRBD1
J gene: TRBJ1-2
CDR3 DNA: TGTGCCAGCAGCACATATTCGGACAGGGGCTATGGCTACACCTTC
CDR3 protein: CASSTYSDRGYGYTF

V gene: TRBV6-6
clone size: once
D gene: TRBD2
J gene: TRBJ2-3
CDR3 DNA: TGTGCCAGCAGTCGATACTGGACTAGCGGCAACACAGATACGCAGTATTTT
CDR3 protein: CASSRYWTSGNTDTQYF

V gene: TRBV11-2
clone size: NA
D gene: NA
J gene: TRBJ2-7
CDR3 DNA: TGTGCCAGCAGCCGGTCCTACGAGCAGTACTTC
CDR3 protein: CASSRSYEQYF

V gene: TRBV14
clone size: NA
D gene: NA
J gene: TRBJ2-7
CDR3 DNA: TGTGCCAGCAGCCAAGGAGGAGGCCTACCTTACTTC
CDR3 protein: CASSQGGGLPYF

V gene: TRBV4-1
clone size: NA
D gene: TRBD2
J gene: TRBJ2-7
CDR3 DNA: TGCGCCAGCAGCCAAGGTGTCGGGACTAGCGGGTACGAGCAGTACTTC
CDR3 protein: CASSQGVGTSGYEQYF

V gene: TRBV6-1
clone size: NA
D gene: TRBD1
J gene: TRBJ2-6
CDR3 DNA: TGTGCCAGCATTGATAAACAGGGGGCGACCGGGGCCAACGTCCTGACTTTC
CDR3 protein: CASIDKQGATGANVLTF

V gene: TRBV3-1/TRBV3-2
clone size: once
D gene: NA
J gene: TRBJ2-6
CDR3 DNA: TGTGCCAGCAGTCGGGAGGGGGCCAACGTCCTGACTTTC
CDR3 protein: CASSREGANVLTF

V gene: TRBV11-3
clone size: NA
D gene: NA
J gene: TRBJ2-3
CDR3 DNA: TGTGCCAGCAGCTTAGTGGGATCAGATACGCAGTATTTT
CDR3 protein: CASSLVGSDTQYF

V gene: TRBV27
clone size: NA
D gene: TRBD1
J gene: TRBJ1-1
CDR3 DNA: TGTGCCAGCCGAGGGGGCGGTTGGAAGAACACTGAAGCTTTCTTT
CDR3 protein: CASRGGGWKNTEAFF

V gene: TRBV5-4
clone size: NA
D gene: TRBD1
J gene: TRBJ2-1
CDR3 DNA: TGTGCCAGCACCTTCCGGGACAGGGGAAATGAGCAGTTCTTC
CDR3 protein: CASTFRDRGNEQFF

V gene: TRBV18
clone size: NA
D gene: NA
J gene: TRBJ1-4
CDR3 DNA: TGTGCCAGCTCACCCAACCTGAATGAAAAACTGTTTTTT
CDR3 protein: CASSPNLNEKLFF

V gene: TRBV23-1
clone size: NA
D gene: NA
J gene: TRBJ2-7
CDR3 DNA: TGCGCCAGCAGCCGTGAACCCAGGGAGTGCGAGCAGTACTTC
CDR3 protein: CASSREPRECEQYF

V gene: TRBV6-2/TRBV6-3
clone size: NA
D gene: NA
J gene: TRBJ2-7
CDR3 DNA: TGTGCCAGCAGTTACGGGGGGTCGAACGAGCAGTACTTC
CDR3 protein: CASSYGGSNEQYF

V gene: TRBV3-1/TRBV3-2
clone size: NA
D gene: NA
J gene: TRBJ2-3
CDR3 DNA: TGTGCCAGCAGCCAAGATGGGGGGGCGGTCACAGATACGCAGTATTTT
CDR3 protein: CASSQDGGAVTDTQYF

V gene: TRBV7-3
clone size: few
D gene: TRBD2
J gene: TRBJ2-1
CDR3 DNA: TGTGCCAGCAGCTTAACGGCGGCGGGAGGGTCGGACAATGAGCAGTTCTTC
CDR3 protein: CASSLTAAGGSDNEQFF

V gene: TRBV3-1/TRBV3-2
clone size: NA
D gene: NA
J gene: TRBJ2-7
CDR3 DNA: TGTGCCAGCAGCCAAGACGCGGGGCCCTACGAGCAGTACTTC
CDR3 protein: CASSQDAGPYEQYF

V gene: TRBV19
clone size: NA
D gene: NA
J gene: TRBJ2-1
CDR3 DNA: TGTGCCAGTACGGGCGGGCCCTACAATGAGCAGTTCTTC
CDR3 protein: CASTGGPYNEQFF

V gene: TRBV30
clone size: NA
D gene: NA
J gene: TRBJ1-3
CDR3 DNA: TGTGCCTGGATGGGCCTGAGCTCTGGAAACACCATATATTTT
CDR3 protein: CAWMGLSSGNTIYF

V gene: TRBV18
clone size: NA
D gene: NA
J gene: TRBJ2-1
CDR3 DNA: TGTGCCAGCTCACCGATTGCCGGCAATGAGCAGTTCTTC
CDR3 protein: CASSPIAGNEQFF

V gene: TRBV5-6
clone size: NA
D gene: NA
J gene: TRBJ2-7
CDR3 DNA: TGTGCCAGCAGCTTGGGGGGGGCAAAACGCGAGCAGTACTTC
CDR3 protein: CASSLGGAKREQYF

V gene: TRBV29-1
clone size: NA
D gene: TRBD1
J gene: TRBJ1-2
CDR3 DNA: TGCAGCGTTGAAGGACAGGGTGGCTATGGCTACACCTTC
CDR3 protein: CSVEGQGGYGYTF

V gene: TRBV5-1
clone size: NA
D gene: NA
J gene: TRBJ1-3
CDR3 DNA: TGCGCCAGCAGCTTGGGATTCTCTGGAAACACCATATATTTT
CDR3 protein: CASSLGFSGNTIYF

V gene: TRBV5-6
clone size: NA
D gene: NA
J gene: TRBJ1-4
CDR3 DNA: TGTGCCAGCAGTTCCTCCGGGACGGAAGATGAAAAACTGTTTTTT
CDR3 protein: CASSSSGTEDEKLFF

V gene: TRBV7-2
clone size: NA
D gene: NA
J gene: TRBJ1-5
CDR3 DNA: TGTGCCAGCAGCTTGTCTTTTGCGTATAGCAATCAGCCCCAGCATTTT
CDR3 protein: CASSLSFAYSNQPQHF

V gene: TRBV5-1
clone size: NA
D gene: NA
J gene: TRBJ2-7
CDR3 DNA: TGCGCCAGCAGCTTGGACGCGGAGCAGTACTTC
CDR3 protein: CASSLDAEQYF

V gene: TRBV19
clone size: few
D gene: NA
J gene: TRBJ1-4
CDR3 DNA: TGTGCCAGTAGTAGCGGTCGGAGAAATGAAAAACTGTTTTTT
CDR3 protein: CASSSGRRNEKLFF

V gene: TRBV5-6
clone size: NA
D gene: NA
J gene: TRBJ1-2
CDR3 DNA: TGTGCCAGCCAGAGGAGTGGGACGGCCAGGGCCTCGGTTGGCTACACCTTC
CDR3 protein: CASQRSGTARASVGYTF

V gene: TRBV10-3
clone size: NA
D gene: TRBD2
J gene: TRBJ2-1
CDR3 DNA: TGTGCCATCACGCGGGAGGAGAGCTCCTACAATGAGCAGTTCTTC
CDR3 protein: CAITREESSYNEQFF

V gene: TRBV30
clone size: NA
D gene: NA
J gene: TRBJ2-6
CDR3 DNA: TGTGCCTGGAGCATTTTGGGCTCTGGGGCCAACGTCCTGACTTTC
CDR3 protein: CAWSILGSGANVLTF